Below, 8 T cell receptor beta chains from the same sample are listed, as sequenced in a study of T cell responses to AZD1222 COVID-19 vaccine. Profiled with immunoSEQ multiplex PCR; TCRdb holds only in-frame clones, not every one. Counted here are tens of thousands of clones, about 78% occurring once; the ten biggest clones make up about 46%. The material sequenced was peripheral blood, taken 28 days after the second AZD1222 dose. These receptors were collected from an adult who received the AZD1222 COVID-19 vaccine.

This rearrangement joins TRBV6-5 to TRBJ2-1, with 9 bases fitting TRBD2. Germline trimming cut 4 bases from V and 7 bases from J; bases unmatched to any gene: 8. Germline V gene lookup returns CDR1 MNHEY and CDR2 SVGAGI. The CDR3 is made up of 15 amino acids. CDR3 region: CASSWRGGSKNEQFF. The CDR3 bases are TGTGCCAGCAGTTGGCGGGGGGGCAGTAAGAATGAGCAGTTCTTC.

The V and J genes are TRBV6-5 and TRBJ1-1; D is uncertain. V was trimmed by 3 bases and J by 2 bases, leaving 16 bases between them. The CDR3 extends over 16 amino acids. Germline CDR1 and CDR2: MNHEY and SVGAGI. CDR3 DNA: TGTGCCAGCAGTTATACTGCTCTCCCCTTTAACACTGAAGCTTTCTTT. This translates into CASSYTALPFNTEAFF.

The rearrangement links TRBV18 to TRBJ1-3; 8 bases match TRBD1. Unmatched junction bases numbered 4, after V lost 3 bases and J lost 0 bases. Germline CDR1 reads KGHSH; CDR2 reads LQKENI. This CDR3 spans 16 amino acids. The CDR3 DNA is TGTGCCAGCTCACCCCGGACAGGGAACTCTGGAAACACCATATATTTT. It translates to CASSPRTGNSGNTIYF.

The J gene is TRBJ2-2, the V gene TRBV19, with D possibly matching TRBD1 (6 bases). CDR1 LNHDA and CDR2 SQIVND come from the germline V gene (reference sequence). V was cut by 3 bases and J by 2 bases, with 10 bases left in between. The CDR3 is 15 amino acids. The CDR3 is CASSIKGENTGELFF. The CDR3 nucleotides read TGTGCCAGTAGTATTAAGGGGGAAAACACCGGGGAGCTGTTTTTT.

This chain uses TRBV6-2 or TRBV6-3 with TRBJ2-3; the D gene could be TRBD1 or TRBD2 (5 bases each). CDR3 length: 15 residues. The V end lost 3 bases, the J end lost 0 bases, and 10 bases lay between the germline ends. Germline values: CDR1 MNHEY, CDR2 SVGEGT. The CDR3 loop reads CASSYGTESTDTQYF. DNA of the CDR3: TGTGCCAGCAGTTATGGGACGGAAAGCACAGATACGCAGTATTTT.

V gene TRBV7-2 combines with J gene TRBJ1-2; no clear D. Per germline, CDR1 SGHTA and CDR2 FQGNSA. This CDR3 has 13 amino acids. The V gene lost 2 bases and the J gene lost 2 bases, with 6 bases spanning the gap. The CDR3 reads CASSLSANYGYTF. The DNA for the CDR3 is TGTGCCAGCAGCTTATCGGCGAACTATGGCTACACCTTC.

The chain's CDR3 is CASSLNPLGIQYF. In DNA form, the CDR3 reads TGTGCCAGCAGCCTAAATCCATTGGGCATTCAGTACTTC. This chain joins TRBV6-5 and TRBJ2-4; D ambiguous. CDR1 and CDR2 from the germline V gene are MNHEY and SVGAGI. This CDR3 is built from 13 residues. Trimming removed 6 bases at V and 9 bases at J, with 15 bases between.

The chain joins TRBV28 to TRBJ2-3; 8 bases map to TRBD1. J lost 1 base, V lost 1 base, and 10 bases had no gene match. Per germline, CDR1 MDHEN and CDR2 SYDVKM. The CDR3 consists of 18 residues. Here the CDR3 DNA reads TGTGCCAGCAGTTTATTGCCCCAGGGCAGGGGGCGCACAGATACGCAGTATTTT. This codes for CASSLLPQGRGRTDTQYF.